What follows are 21 T cell receptor beta chains derived from one specimen sequenced in a study of naive and memory T cell subsets. Two oligonucleotides, mixed equimolar, formed the beta constant-region primer covering TRBC1 and TRBC2. Nested alpha and beta constant-region primers with the SP2 primer drove four PCR rounds on ligated cDNA. TCRdb called the UMI-ligation and nested PCR reads again in MiXCR, with one record for every CDR3 protein. The table shows roughly 150,000 distinct CDR3 sequences, with roughly 20% occurring only once. Their target antigens are unknown. Study results and limitations: Naive repertoires, especially CD8, held a few larger clonotypes, possibly memory cells re-expressing CD45RA.

Sequencing input: naive CD4+ T cells from blood. The receptors here all came from a human donor in good health.

The table lists this clonotype with a few counts. The J gene is TRBJ1-5, the V gene TRBV7-2, with 7 bases aligning to TRBD1. The V segment lost 5 bases and the J segment 4 bases; nucleotides outside the gene matches: 2. The length of the CDR3 is 13 residues. Germline CDR1 SGHTA, CDR2 FQGNSA. The CDR3 sequence: CASSKQGNQPQHF. Written as DNA, the CDR3 is TGTGCCAGCAGCAAACAGGGGAATCAGCCCCAGCATTTT.

This clonotype was found a few times. The CDR3 loop reads CASSLSIQPQHF. The CDR3 bases are TGTGCCAGCAGTTTAAGTATACAGCCCCAGCATTTT. The rearrangement joins TRBV28 to TRBJ1-5; D is uncertain. This CDR3 is 12 amino acids long. Germline CDR1 is MDHEN and CDR2 is SYDVKM. V lost 2 bases and J 7 bases, leaving 6 bases between the germline ends. Together with reference TRBV28 and TRBJ1-5, the CDR3 gives the full variable domain: DVKVTQSSRYLVKRTGEKVFLECVQDMDHENMFWYRQDPGLGLRLIYFSYDVKMKEKGDIPEGYSVSREKKERFSLILESASTNQTSMYLCASSLSIQPQHFGDGTRLSIL.

This clonotype has more than one count but fewer than ten. The chain employs TRBV20-1 and TRBJ2-7; 7 nucleotides match TRBD1. Trimming cost V 5 bases and J 6 bases; bases outside gene matches: 16. Germline V gene data show CDR1 as DFQATT and CDR2 as SNEGSKA (reference sequence). The CDR3 is 15 amino acids. CDR3 DNA sequence: TGCAGTGCTGGCGACGGCAGGGGGTCGAACGGCGAGCAGTACTTC. Its protein product is CSAGDGRGSNGEQYF.

This clonotype has more than one count but fewer than ten. The chain recombines TRBV7-9 with TRBJ2-7, with D possibly TRBD2 on 5 matching bases. The V end lost 5 bases, the J end lost 4 bases, and 15 bases lay between the germline ends. The CDR3 consists of 14 residues. Germline CDR1 reads SEHNR; CDR2 reads FQNEAQ (reference sequence). The CDR3 DNA is TGTGCCAGCAGCATCGCGTTTCCGGGATACGAGCAGTACTTC. Protein sequence: CASSIAFPGYEQYF.

This sequence joins TRBV5-4 and TRBJ2-3, with D maybe TRBD2 (5 bases). Germline lookup yields CDR1 SGHNT and CDR2 YYREEE (reference sequence). The CDR3 has 17 amino acids. Trimming stripped 5 bases from V and 0 bases from J, with 19 bases between. This CDR3 reads CASSAFQAVRSTDTQYF. Written as DNA, the CDR3 is TGTGCCAGCAGTGCCTTTCAAGCGGTGCGTAGCACAGATACGCAGTATTTT.

The V call is TRBV6-1, the J call TRBJ1-1; a weak D match, TRBD1 (6 bases). V lost 8 bases and J 4 bases, leaving 17 bases between the germline ends. CDR3 size: 14 residues. Germline V lookup: CDR1 MNHNS, CDR2 SASEGT. The CDR3 nucleotides read TGTGCCAGCGGGACAAATAGAGCGGGCACTGAAGCTTTCTTT. Its translation is CASGTNRAGTEAFF.

This clonotype was counted a single time. The chain employs TRBV6-2 or TRBV6-3 and TRBJ1-2; tentative D call: TRBD1 (5 bases). Trimming pared 5 bases from V and 4 bases from J, leaving 17 bases between. Germline values: CDR1 MNHEY, CDR2 SVGEGT. The CDR3 loop spans 15 amino acids. CDR3 region: CASSLTPDTSYGYTF. As DNA, the CDR3 is TGTGCCAGCAGTCTAACTCCGGACACCTCCTATGGCTACACCTTC.

This clonotype was counted between two and nine times. The chain uses TRBV5-1 and TRBJ2-7; a possible D gene is TRBD2 (6 bases). The V gene lost 5 bases and the J gene lost 7 bases, with 19 bases spanning the gap. Germline V gene lookup returns CDR1 SGHRS and CDR2 YFSETQ. This CDR3 spans 14 amino acids. In DNA, the CDR3 is TGCGCCAGCAGAGAAACGGGGGACGCCGGGGAGCAGTACTTC. It specifies CASRETGDAGEQYF.

This clonotype turned up a few times. The rearrangement joins TRBV18 to TRBJ2-1, with D perhaps given as TRBD1 or TRBD2 (5 bases each). The germline gives CDR1 KGHSH, CDR2 LQKENI. V shed 3 bases and J shed 15 bases, with 15 bases lying between them. The CDR3 runs to 12 residues. The CDR3, as DNA: TGTGCCAGCTCACCCGCCCGGGACCGCTTGTTCTTC. This encodes CASSPARDRLFF.

This chain uses TRBV18 with TRBJ2-7; 9 bases fit TRBD1. CDR1 is KGHSH and CDR2 is LQKENI in the germline V gene. This CDR3 contains 17 residues. The ends lost 2 bases at V and 0 bases at J; junction bases unmatched: 8. The CDR3 DNA sequence: TGTGCCAGCTCACCAAGGACAGGGGTTGGTCCCTCCTACGAGCAGTACTTC. Translating it yields CASSPRTGVGPSYEQYF.

This clonotype appeared many times. The chain links TRBV9 to TRBJ2-7, with 13 bases lining up with TRBD2. CDR3 length: 15 amino acids. J was trimmed by 4 bases and V by 4 bases; bases with no gene match: 5. The germline CDR1 and CDR2 sequences are SGDLS and YYNGEE. In DNA, the CDR3 is TGTGCCAGCAGCTCCCGGACTAGCGGGAGATACGAGCAGTACTTC. Translated, it gives CASSSRTSGRYEQYF.

The chain links TRBV27 to TRBJ1-1; tentative D call: TRBD1 (6 bases). V lost 4 bases and J lost 3, with 15 bases in between. Germline CDR1 reads MNHEY; CDR2 reads SMNVEV (reference sequence). This CDR3 contains 15 residues. CDR3 amino acids: CASSSQGTVDTEAFF. Written as DNA, the CDR3 is TGTGCCAGCAGTTCTCAGGGGACGGTTGACACTGAAGCTTTCTTT.

V is TRBV6-2 or TRBV6-3 and J is TRBJ1-6; no clear D. CDR1 is MNHEY and CDR2 is SVGEGT in the germline V gene. The CDR3 has 13 amino acids. Trimming took off 7 bases at V and 3 bases at J, with 7 bases between the two ends. The CDR3 DNA is TGTGCCAGCATCAGGAACTATAATTCACCCCTCCACTTT. This codes for CASIRNYNSPLHF.

V gene TRBV5-1 combines with J gene TRBJ2-3, with 7 bases matching TRBD1. CDR3 size: 15 residues. Germline loops: CDR1 SGHRS, CDR2 YFSETQ. V shed 0 bases and J 3 bases; nucleotides not matched to a gene: 4. CDR3 nucleotides: TGCGCCAGCAGCTTGGACGGGACAGTGACAGATACGCAGTATTTT. It is translated as CASSLDGTVTDTQYF.

J is TRBJ2-6 and V is TRBV20-1, with D perhaps being TRBD1 or TRBD2 (5 bases each). The CDR3 extends over 17 amino acids. Germline loops: CDR1 DFQATT, CDR2 SNEGSKA (reference sequence). V dropped 3 bases and J dropped 0 bases, with 15 bases sitting between them. DNA of the CDR3: TGCAGTGCTAGGAGGGGCCAGTCTTACTCTGGGGCCAACGTCCTGACTTTC. Its protein product is CSARRGQSYSGANVLTF.

In its sample, this clonotype was seen many times. The chain carries TRBV19 and TRBJ2-7, with 9 bases identical to TRBD1. Germline trimming cut 6 bases from V and 4 bases from J; bases unmatched to any gene: 7. Germline values: CDR1 LNHDA, CDR2 SQIVND (reference sequence). The CDR3 consists of 14 residues. The CDR3: CASRRGTGSYEQYF. The CDR3 nucleotides read TGTGCCAGTAGGAGAGGGACAGGGTCATACGAGCAGTACTTC.

The CDR3 is CASSYQGGGYGYTF. The CDR3 DNA reads TGTGCCAGCAGTTACCAAGGGGGTGGCTATGGCTACACCTTC. V and J are TRBV6-5 and TRBJ1-2; maybe TRBD1 (6 bases). Germline-derived CDR1 and CDR2 are MNHEY and SVGAGI. The CDR3 has 14 residues. V lost 2 bases and J lost 4, with 11 bases in between.

The sample holds a few counts of this clonotype. This chain links TRBV11-3 with TRBJ1-1; D possibly corresponds to TRBD1 (5 bases). The CDR3 extends over 13 amino acids. CDR1 is SGHNT and CDR2 is YENEEA in the germline V gene. V lost 3 bases to trimming and J lost 3 bases, with 8 bases between them. In nucleotides, the CDR3 is TGTGCCAGCAGCTTTCGGGGGTACACTGAAGCTTTCTTT. Translating it yields CASSFRGYTEAFF. The full variable domain, with the rest looked up from reference TRBV11-3 and TRBJ1-1, is EAGVVQSPRYKIIEKKQPVAFWCNPISGHNTLYWYLQNLGQGPELLIRYENEEAVDDSQLPKDRFSAERLKGVDSTLKIQPAELGDSAVYLCASSFRGYTEAFFGQGTRLTVV.

The chain links TRBV2 to TRBJ2-2; D is possibly TRBD1 or TRBD2 (5 bases each). The germline V gene has CDR1 SNHLY and CDR2 FYNNEI. V lost 6 bases and J lost 5, with 19 bases in between. The CDR3 length is 16 residues. The chain's CDR3 is CASSSGTTLGTGELFF. The CDR3 DNA reads as TGTGCCAGCAGCTCCGGGACCACCCTAGGGACCGGGGAGCTGTTTTTT.

This chain connects TRBV6-2 or TRBV6-3 to TRBJ2-2; no clear D gene. The CDR3 is 16 residues long. Germline V lookup: CDR1 MNHEY, CDR2 SVGEGT. V gave up 2 bases and J gave up 0 bases, with 10 bases separating them. CDR3 loop: CASSYRHLTNTGELFF. CDR3 coding DNA: TGTGCCAGCAGTTACCGGCACTTAACGAACACCGGGGAGCTGTTTTTT.

The chain has TRBV24-1 and TRBJ2-1; possibly TRBD2 for D (6 bases). The CDR3 runs 18 residues. The germline CDR1 and CDR2 sequences are KGHDR and SFDVKD. Trimming shortened V by 5 bases and J by 1 base, and 20 bases separated the two germline ends. The CDR3 here is CATSGGPGSPQSYNEQFF. The DNA for the CDR3 is TGTGCCACCAGTGGTGGGCCCGGGAGTCCCCAATCCTACAATGAGCAGTTCTTC.